This T cell receptor (beta chain) is from a study of cytomegalovirus exposure and HLA in healthy donors. Of note for this clone: Its antigen is not known.

Primers included in the PCR were 60 Vbeta and 13 Jbeta primers. How the authors handled the data: In a later analysis, of 79 million or so unique beta chains, 9 million to 11 million appeared in at least two donors. The assay was immunoSEQ multiplex PCR, and TCRdb's table has in-frame clones only and misses some. The V and J calls and clone size are taken from that table; D and trimming were inferred from the DNA. The table has roughly 200,000 clones, around 80% seen once; the top ten hold 3.7%. In nominal health when sampled, donors likely had unrecorded immune exposures nonetheless. Overall study results and limits: For most TCR sequences rarity was the rule, although some public TCRs occurred in many donors.

Germline lookup yields CDR1 MNHNY and CDR2 SVGAGI (reference sequence). V dropped 8 bases and J dropped 2; count of bases not matched to a gene: 6. The length of the CDR3 is 15 residues. This sequence was found in a woman aged 55-69 years in good health and CMV-seropositive. The V and J genes are TRBV6-6 and TRBJ2-3; 11 bases fit TRBD2. The sample consisted of PBMCs. The chain's CDR3 is CASLGLAGITDTQYF. DNA for the CDR3: TGTGCCAGCTTAGGACTAGCGGGTATCACAGATACGCAGTATTTT.